The present entry profiles one T cell receptor (beta chain) with its context. This entry is derived from a study of cytomegalovirus exposure and HLA in healthy donors. Across the study: Roughly 86 million unique TCRs from HLA-typed donors made up an early data release.

The CDR3 extends over 12 amino acids. CDR1 is WNHNN and CDR2 is SYGVQD in the germline V gene (reference sequence). The V end lost 2 bases, the J end lost 3 bases, and 5 bases lay between the germline ends. Both 60 Vbeta primers and 13 Jbeta primers went into the PCR. TCRdb's table, derived via immunoSEQ multiplex PCR, lists solely in-frame clones and lacks some. The sample lists about 150,000 clones; more than 70% were seen once. The V gene is TRBV10-1, the J gene TRBJ2-7, with no clear D. The sample consisted of PBMCs. This TCR was sampled from a middle-aged woman in good health and CMV-seronegative. This CDR3 reads CASSEGLYEQYF. For the CDR3, the DNA is TGCGCCAGCAGTGAGGGGCTCTACGAGCAGTACTTC.